This TCR beta chain was found in a study of cytomegalovirus exposure and HLA in healthy donors. Study-wide results and caveats: Presence/absence comparisons presumed near-even sequencing depth among donors. The dataset shows that most TCR sequences were rare, while some public TCRs occurred in many donors.

This PCR relied on a set of 60 Vbeta primers and 13 Jbeta primers. The assay was immunoSEQ multiplex PCR, and TCRdb's table has in-frame clones only and misses some. The sample includes around 200,000 clones, about 80% of them seen just once. Of note for this clone: Its target is unknown.

V was cut by 5 bases and J by 3 bases, with 8 bases left in between. Germline loops: CDR1 ENHRY, CDR2 SYGVKD. The CDR3 covers 13 residues. Healthy people donating bone marrow made up the donors. This sequence joins TRBV10-3 and TRBJ1-5, with a weak D call TRBD1 (6 bases). The specimen sequenced was PBMCs. The source of this sequence is a woman aged 25-40 years in good health and CMV-seropositive. The CDR3: CAISRDTNQPQHF. The CDR3 nucleotides read TGTGCCATCAGTCGGGACACCAATCAGCCCCAGCATTTT.